Sequencing of this T cell receptor beta chain was carried out in a study of shared clonotypes between healthy human individuals. Once extracted for a subset, genomic DNA was divided evenly among several immunoSEQ plates. Generated by immunoSEQ multiplex PCR, the TCRdb table keeps only in-frame clones and is missing some. The sample carries about 660,000 clones, around 74% recorded once. Whole-study findings and limits: Among non-shared clonotypes, generation probabilities were lower than among those shared by all four donors. Incompleteness in sorted-subset sequencing, despite large depth, was shown by rarefaction. When naive CD4 clonotypes were compared across a few donors, 4% to 6.5% were shared.

As regards this clone: Its target is unknown.

Sequencing input: memory CD4+ T cells sorted from blood. Subset reported: CD45RA-negative fraction. This clonotype was obtained from a woman aged 25 to 39 in good health.

CDR3 in DNA: TGTGCCAGCAGTGAAGGGAGGCCCCTTTTAGGAAATGAGCAGTTCTTC. Translating gives CASSEGRPLLGNEQFF. This chain connects TRBV2 to TRBJ2-1; weak D call: TRBD2 (5 bases). V dropped 1 base and J dropped 7 bases, with 17 bases sitting between them. The CDR3 spans 16 residues. Germline V gene sequence: CDR1 SNHLY, CDR2 FYNNEI.